This entry describes one T cell receptor beta chain. An end of the junction differs from the germline gene, which may be a read error. This sample is part of a study of blood T cell repertoires in COVID-19. In the study overall: From the United States, Italy and Spain came samples of acute and convalescent COVID-19.

Participant-given clinical history determined each cohort assignment. No more than 2 weeks before study entry, exposed participants had met a case of COVID-19. Sequenced by immunoSEQ multiplex PCR; TCRdb stores in-frame clones only, minus some. The data contain around 240,000 clones, over 80% of them singletons. CDR3 size: 8 residues. Germline lookup yields CDR1 SQVTM and CDR2 ANQGSEA. The chain employs TRBV29-1 and TRBJ1-2, with D possibly being TRBD1 (6 bases). Sequencing was performed on PBMCs or T cells enriched from blood (not recorded which). This receptor was taken from a man between 45 and 60 years old who had been exposed to COVID-19. The CDR3 loop is CSEDSHTF. The CDR3 nucleotides read TGCAGCGAGGACAGTCATACTTTC. Combining the CDR3 with reference TRBV29-1 and TRBJ1-2 gives the whole variable domain SAVISQKPSRDICQRGTSLTIQCQVDSQVTMMFWYRQQPGQSLTLIATANQGSEATYESGFVIDKFPISRPNLTFSTLTVSNMSPEDSSIYLCSEDSHTFGSGTRLTVV.